The rows below give T cell receptor beta chains drawn from one sample of a study of shared clonotypes between healthy human individuals. Produced via immunoSEQ multiplex PCR; TCRdb's table is partial and in-frame only. The sample consists of fewer than 850,000 clones, approximately 97% of them appearing once. The sequenced material came from naive CD8+ T cells sorted from blood. These receptors all stem from a man under 40 in good health. The CDR3 runs from the conserved cysteine through the conserved F or W. The D gene is left open where the match is weak. Clone size is stated in some rows and not others, as once, few, many or a class when expanded.

V gene: TRBV6-5; D gene: TRBD2; clone size: .; J gene: TRBJ2-3; CDR3 DNA: TGTGCCAGCAGTTCGGGGGGGAGGGGTGATACGCAGTATTTT; CDR3 protein: CASSSGGRGDTQYF
V gene: TRBV7-3; D gene: TRBD2; clone size: .; J gene: TRBJ2-7; CDR3 DNA: TGTGCCAGCAGCTTATCGGGAGGGTATCTGAACGAGCAGTACTTC; CDR3 protein: CASSLSGGYLNEQYF
V gene: TRBV7-9; D gene: .; clone size: .; J gene: TRBJ2-7; CDR3 DNA: TGTGCCAGCAGCCCCAAGGAGGCCACACCATACGAGCAGTACTTC; CDR3 protein: CASSPKEATPYEQYF
V gene: TRBV2; D gene: .; clone size: .; J gene: TRBJ1-1; CDR3 DNA: TGTGCCAGCCCCCCTGGGTACACATGGGGAGACCCGGAGGACACTGAAGCTTTCTTT; CDR3 protein: CASPPGYTWGDPEDTEAFF
V gene: TRBV5-1; D gene: TRBD2; clone size: .; J gene: TRBJ2-7; CDR3 DNA: TGCGCCAGCACCCTCCGGGCTAGCGGGAGGTACGAGCAGTACTTC; CDR3 protein: CASTLRASGRYEQYF
V gene: TRBV19; D gene: .; clone size: .; J gene: TRBJ2-7; CDR3 DNA: TGTGCCAGTAGCCCCGGAAGGGGGGGCTACGAGCAGTACTTC; CDR3 protein: CASSPGRGGYEQYF
V gene: TRBV5-1; D gene: .; clone size: .; J gene: TRBJ2-7; CDR3 DNA: TGCGCCAGCAGCTTGGACGGGGGAGGCTACGAGCAGTACTTC; CDR3 protein: CASSLDGGGYEQYF
V gene: TRBV15; D gene: .; clone size: .; J gene: TRBJ1-5; CDR3 DNA: TGTGCCACCAGCAGAGATCGGGCAGGCACTCAGCCCCAGCATTTT; CDR3 protein: CATSRDRAGTQPQHF
V gene: TRBV5-6; D gene: .; clone size: once; J gene: TRBJ1-1; CDR3 DNA: TGTGCCAGCAGCTTGGCTCCGGGGGCGTTGGACACTGAAGCTTTCTTT; CDR3 protein: CASSLAPGALDTEAFF
V gene: TRBV7-2; D gene: TRBD2; clone size: .; J gene: TRBJ2-7; CDR3 DNA: TGTGCCAGCAGCTTAGAGGGACTAGCGGAGTCCTACGAGCAGTACTTC; CDR3 protein: CASSLEGLAESYEQYF
V gene: TRBV4-3; D gene: .; clone size: .; J gene: TRBJ1-2; CDR3 DNA: TGCGCCAGCAGCCAAGAAGATCGGGACGATGGTGGCTACACCTTC; CDR3 protein: CASSQEDRDDGGYTF
V gene: TRBV7-2; D gene: .; clone size: .; J gene: TRBJ1-5; CDR3 DNA: TGTGCCAGCAGCTTAGCGCACAGCTCTATCGGTCAGCCCCAGCATTTT; CDR3 protein: CASSLAHSSIGQPQHF
V gene: TRBV7-2; D gene: .; clone size: .; J gene: TRBJ1-5; CDR3 DNA: TGTGCCAGCAGCTTAGGTTCGGTAGGGCGCAATCAGCCCCAGCATTTT; CDR3 protein: CASSLGSVGRNQPQHF
V gene: TRBV27; D gene: .; clone size: .; J gene: TRBJ1-2; CDR3 DNA: TGTGCCAGCAGCTTGGGCGGGGAACCTGGCTACACCTTC; CDR3 protein: CASSLGGEPGYTF
V gene: TRBV28; D gene: TRBD2; clone size: .; J gene: TRBJ2-1; CDR3 DNA: TGTGCCAGCAGTTCTCCGCAAGGGACTAGCGGGAGATTTAGGCCCTACAATGAGCAGTTCTTC; CDR3 protein: CASSSPQGTSGRFRPYNEQFF
V gene: TRBV4-1; D gene: TRBD1; clone size: .; J gene: TRBJ1-1; CDR3 DNA: TGCGCCAGCAGCCTCAGGGGGGACACTGAAGCTTTCTTT; CDR3 protein: CASSLRGDTEAFF
V gene: TRBV6-6; D gene: .; clone size: .; J gene: TRBJ1-2; CDR3 DNA: TGTGCCAGCAGTTACCTGGACCTCGAGGGCTACACCTTC; CDR3 protein: CASSYLDLEGYTF
V gene: TRBV19; D gene: .; clone size: .; J gene: TRBJ1-2; CDR3 DNA: TGTGCCAGTAGTATTCGCGGCACAGGGACCTATGGCTACACCTTC; CDR3 protein: CASSIRGTGTYGYTF
V gene: TRBV21-1; D gene: .; clone size: .; J gene: TRBJ1-5; CDR3 DNA: TGTGCCAGCAGCCCGAAAAGGAGGACGGCTTATAGCAATCAGCCCCAGCATTTT; CDR3 protein: CASSPKRRTAYSNQPQHF
V gene: TRBV19; D gene: .; clone size: once; J gene: TRBJ2-3; CDR3 DNA: TGTGCCAGTAGTCCCGACAGGAGCGGATACTACGGGGATACGCAGTATTTT; CDR3 protein: CASSPDRSGYYGDTQYF
V gene: TRBV5-8; D gene: TRBD2; clone size: .; J gene: TRBJ2-3; CDR3 DNA: TGTGCCAGCAGCTGGGAACTAGCGGGAGGGCCGGGGACAGATACGCAGTATTTT; CDR3 protein: CASSWELAGGPGTDTQYF
V gene: TRBV7-9; D gene: TRBD1; clone size: .; J gene: TRBJ2-1; CDR3 DNA: TGTGCCAGCAGCGAAAGACAGGGTGGGAACAATGAGCAGTTCTTC; CDR3 protein: CASSERQGGNNEQFF
V gene: TRBV7-9; D gene: TRBD2; clone size: .; J gene: TRBJ2-5; CDR3 DNA: TGTGCCAGCAGCTCCGTAGCGGGAGGCGGAGAGACCCAGTACTTC; CDR3 protein: CASSSVAGGGETQYF
V gene: TRBV6-1; D gene: TRBD2; clone size: .; J gene: TRBJ2-7; CDR3 DNA: TGTGCCAGCAGTGAGATCCGGGGACTAGCGGGCTCCTACGAGCAGTACTTC; CDR3 protein: CASSEIRGLAGSYEQYF
V gene: TRBV15; D gene: .; clone size: .; J gene: TRBJ2-1; CDR3 DNA: TGTGCCACCAGCAGAGATTGGAGGGGGCGGGGTGAGCAGTTCTTC; CDR3 protein: CATSRDWRGRGEQFF
V gene: TRBV29-1; D gene: .; clone size: .; J gene: TRBJ2-7; CDR3 DNA: TGCAGCGTTGAAGTGGACACTCCCTACGAGCAGTACTTC; CDR3 protein: CSVEVDTPYEQYF
V gene: TRBV7-6; D gene: .; clone size: .; J gene: TRBJ1-4; CDR3 DNA: TGTGCCAGCAGTCTCCAGGACGGTAATGAAAAACTGTTTTTT; CDR3 protein: CASSLQDGNEKLFF
V gene: TRBV27; D gene: .; clone size: .; J gene: TRBJ2-3; CDR3 DNA: TGTGCCAGCAGTTTGGGCGGACTTGGCACAGATACGCAGTATTTT; CDR3 protein: CASSLGGLGTDTQYF
V gene: TRBV6-6; D gene: .; clone size: .; J gene: TRBJ2-7; CDR3 DNA: TGTGCCAGCAGTCACGGTGGGAGAGGTTACGAGCAGTACTTC; CDR3 protein: CASSHGGRGYEQYF
V gene: TRBV6-5; D gene: .; clone size: once; J gene: TRBJ2-3; CDR3 DNA: TGTGCCAGCAGTTACGGGACGGCAGATACGCAGTATTTT; CDR3 protein: CASSYGTADTQYF
V gene: TRBV15; D gene: .; clone size: .; J gene: TRBJ2-2; CDR3 DNA: TGTGCCACCAGCAGCACCCTAGCAGACATTAACACCGGGGAGCTGTTTTTT; CDR3 protein: CATSSTLADINTGELFF
V gene: TRBV9; D gene: .; clone size: .; J gene: TRBJ2-7; CDR3 DNA: TGTGCCAGCAGCGCAGACGGTTTGGGCTCCTACGAGCAGTACTTC; CDR3 protein: CASSADGLGSYEQYF
V gene: TRBV27; D gene: TRBD2; clone size: .; J gene: TRBJ2-1; CDR3 DNA: TGTGCCAGCTCGTACCGGGAGGGCCCCTACAATGAGCAGTTCTTC; CDR3 protein: CASSYREGPYNEQFF
V gene: TRBV11-2; D gene: TRBD2; clone size: .; J gene: TRBJ2-7; CDR3 DNA: TGTGCCAGCAGCTCCTCGGTTGCGGGAGTCCCTTTCTACGAGCAGTACTTC; CDR3 protein: CASSSSVAGVPFYEQYF
V gene: TRBV5-4; D gene: TRBD1; clone size: .; J gene: TRBJ2-7; CDR3 DNA: TGTGCCAGCAGCTTGGAGGGGACAGGAGTCTACGAGCAGTACTTC; CDR3 protein: CASSLEGTGVYEQYF
V gene: TRBV2; D gene: .; clone size: .; J gene: TRBJ1-4; CDR3 DNA: TGTGCCAGCAGTGCGGTAGACGGGCGTGAAAAACTGTTTTTT; CDR3 protein: CASSAVDGREKLFF
V gene: TRBV27; D gene: .; clone size: once; J gene: TRBJ2-7; CDR3 DNA: TGTGCCAGCAGTTCACTACCACCCTCCTACGAGCAGTACTTC; CDR3 protein: CASSSLPPSYEQYF
V gene: TRBV7-8; D gene: .; clone size: .; J gene: TRBJ2-7; CDR3 DNA: TGTGCCAGCAGCTTTCGTGCCCTAACCCCCGACAGGAGTGCCTCCTACGAGCAGTACTTC; CDR3 protein: CASSFRALTPDRSASYEQYF
V gene: TRBV7-2; D gene: TRBD2; clone size: .; J gene: TRBJ2-5; CDR3 DNA: TGTGCCAGCAGCACCTTAGCGGGAGGCTTGGAGACCCAGTACTTC; CDR3 protein: CASSTLAGGLETQYF
V gene: TRBV7-9; D gene: .; clone size: .; J gene: TRBJ1-5; CDR3 DNA: TGTGCCAGCAGCTTAAATGCTGGTCAGCCCCAGCATTTT; CDR3 protein: CASSLNAGQPQHF
V gene: TRBV7-9; D gene: TRBD1; clone size: .; J gene: TRBJ1-2; CDR3 DNA: TGTGCCAGCAGCTTACCGACCGGGACAGGGGGCTCTAACTATGGCTACACCTTC; CDR3 protein: CASSLPTGTGGSNYGYTF
V gene: TRBV23-1; D gene: TRBD2; clone size: .; J gene: TRBJ2-3; CDR3 DNA: TGCGCCACTAGCGGGAGGGCCGTAGCAGATACGCAGTATTTT; CDR3 protein: CATSGRAVADTQYF
V gene: TRBV19; D gene: .; clone size: .; J gene: TRBJ1-5; CDR3 DNA: TGTGCCAGTAGTATTCTGGGGTCATTGAGCAATCAGCCCCAGCATTTT; CDR3 protein: CASSILGSLSNQPQHF
V gene: TRBV7-9; D gene: TRBD1; clone size: .; J gene: TRBJ1-4; CDR3 DNA: TGTGCCAGCCAGCGCCGAGGGACAGCAACTAATGAAAAACTGTTTTTT; CDR3 protein: CASQRRGTATNEKLFF
V gene: TRBV7-8; D gene: .; clone size: .; J gene: TRBJ1-5; CDR3 DNA: TGTGCCAGCAGCCTAGGGATCGATCAGCCCCAGCATTTT; CDR3 protein: CASSLGIDQPQHF
V gene: TRBV12-2; D gene: .; clone size: .; J gene: TRBJ2-6; CDR3 DNA: TGTGCAAGTCGCTTAGGATTAAGGGCCCGCTCTGGGGCCAACGTCCTGACTTTC; CDR3 protein: CASRLGLRARSGANVLTF
V gene: TRBV5-4; D gene: .; clone size: .; J gene: TRBJ2-7; CDR3 DNA: TGTGCCAGCAGCTTGGGGGGATCGCTGTACGAGCAGTACTTC; CDR3 protein: CASSLGGSLYEQYF
V gene: TRBV29-1; D gene: TRBD2; clone size: .; J gene: TRBJ2-1; CDR3 DNA: TGCAGCGTTGAACTAGCGGGAGGGTTCGATGAGCAGTTCTTC; CDR3 protein: CSVELAGGFDEQFF
V gene: TRBV7-9; D gene: .; clone size: .; J gene: TRBJ2-7; CDR3 DNA: TGTGCCAGCAGCTCCGGGGTGAACGAGCAGTACTTC; CDR3 protein: CASSSGVNEQYF
V gene: TRBV25-1; D gene: .; clone size: .; J gene: TRBJ1-4; CDR3 DNA: TGTGCCAGCAGTGGGGGGCCAACTAATGAAAAACTGTTTTTT; CDR3 protein: CASSGGPTNEKLFF
V gene: TRBV13; D gene: .; clone size: .; J gene: TRBJ2-7; CDR3 DNA: TGTGCCAGCAGCTTAGCTATTAGCGGCTCCTACGAGCAGTACTTC; CDR3 protein: CASSLAISGSYEQYF
V gene: TRBV9; D gene: TRBD2; clone size: .; J gene: TRBJ2-7; CDR3 DNA: TGTGCCAGCAGCGTGACCGGACTAGCGGGAGGAAGTTCCTACGAGCAGTACTTC; CDR3 protein: CASSVTGLAGGSSYEQYF
V gene: TRBV11-2; D gene: .; clone size: .; J gene: TRBJ2-7; CDR3 DNA: TGTGCCAGCAGCTTGGGGACTGGTTCATATTACGAGCAGTACTTC; CDR3 protein: CASSLGTGSYYEQYF
V gene: TRBV9; D gene: .; clone size: .; J gene: TRBJ2-3; CDR3 DNA: TGTGCCAGCAGCGTCGACAGGAACGTTAATACGCAGTATTTT; CDR3 protein: CASSVDRNVNTQYF
V gene: TRBV7-9; D gene: TRBD2; clone size: .; J gene: TRBJ2-2; CDR3 DNA: TGTGCCGATGAGTGGTCTAGCGGGAGTTACAACGGGGAGCTGTTTTTT; CDR3 protein: CADEWSSGSYNGELFF
V gene: TRBV6-1; D gene: TRBD2; clone size: .; J gene: TRBJ2-7; CDR3 DNA: TGTGCCAGCAGTTCCTCGGCTAGCGGGAACGAGCAGTACTTC; CDR3 protein: CASSSSASGNEQYF
V gene: TRBV12-5; D gene: .; clone size: .; J gene: TRBJ2-1; CDR3 DNA: TGTGCTAGTGGTTTGTCAGTGAACAATGAGCAGTTCTTC; CDR3 protein: CASGLSVNNEQFF
V gene: TRBV5-1; D gene: TRBD2; clone size: .; J gene: TRBJ2-7; CDR3 DNA: TGCGCCAGCAGTGCCGGGACTAGCAGTAACCAGTACGAGCAGTACTTC; CDR3 protein: CASSAGTSSNQYEQYF
V gene: TRBV27; D gene: .; clone size: .; J gene: TRBJ2-7; CDR3 DNA: TGTGCCAGCCACAACATCCGGGACTCGGGGTACGAGCAGTACTTC; CDR3 protein: CASHNIRDSGYEQYF